The 11 T cell receptor beta chains listed next were all sequenced from one sample in a study of blood T cell repertoires in COVID-19. Sequencing used immunoSEQ multiplex PCR; TCRdb keeps in-frame clones, though not all of them. The repertoire holds 140,000 or so clones, with approximately 81% as singletons. Sequencing input: peripheral blood. Every receptor here comes from a human donor in a cohort sampled during active COVID-19.

The CDR3 is CASSWTGDQPQHF. The CDR3 nucleotides read TGTGCCAGTAGTTGGACAGGGGACCAGCCCCAGCATTTT. This chain uses TRBV19 with TRBJ1-5; 9 bases agree with TRBD1. The CDR3 totals 13 residues. The V segment lost 5 bases and the J segment 7 bases; nucleotides outside the gene matches: 3. Germline lookup yields CDR1 LNHDA and CDR2 SQIVND (reference sequence).

The CDR3 DNA reads as TGTGCCAGCAGTCCCCAAACCCGGGATGCCTATGGCTACACCTTC. This gives the protein CASSPQTRDAYGYTF. V usage is TRBV25-1 and J usage is TRBJ1-2; D not certain. Germline V CDR1 and CDR2: MGHDK, SYGVNS. This CDR3 contains 15 residues. Trimming pared 5 bases from V and 4 bases from J, leaving 17 bases between.

This rearrangement joins TRBV4-2 to TRBJ2-7, with TRBD1 matching 8 bases. The CDR3 length is 16 residues. Germline CDR1 LGHNA, CDR2 YNFKEQ. V lost 1 base, J lost 0 bases, and 5 bases stayed unmatched. The CDR3 nucleotides are TGTGCCAGCAGCCAAGTCCAGGGGGCCTCCTCCTACGAGCAGTACTTC. This sequence encodes CASSQVQGASSYEQYF.

The chain employs TRBV15 and TRBJ2-7; D gene ambiguous. This CDR3 is 15 amino acids long. CDR1 and CDR2 (germline): LNHNV, YYDKDF (reference sequence). V lost 2 bases and J lost 3, with 14 bases in between. CDR3 in amino acids: CATSRSPRSHYEQYF. The CDR3 DNA follows: TGTGCCACCAGCAGATCCCCCAGGTCCCACTACGAGCAGTACTTC.

The chain combines TRBV25-1 with TRBJ1-4; 8 nucleotides align to TRBD1. The CDR3 covers 16 residues. Germline V gene lookup returns CDR1 MGHDK and CDR2 SYGVNS. V lost 3 bases and J lost 1; bases outside the gene matches: 4. CDR3 loop: CASSDDRGVTNEKLFF. CDR3 DNA: TGTGCCAGCAGTGACGACAGGGGAGTAACTAATGAAAAACTGTTTTTT.

The V and J genes are TRBV7-8 and TRBJ2-3; 8 bases fit TRBD2. The trim removed 4 bases at V and 4 bases at J, leaving 13 bases unmatched. The V gene's germline CDR1 is SGHVS and CDR2 FQNEAQ. This CDR3 is 17 amino acids long. The CDR3 sequence: CASSSYSGTSLADTQYF. The DNA of the CDR3 is TGTGCCAGCAGCTCCTACTCCGGGACTAGTCTGGCAGATACGCAGTATTTT. Full variable domain (remainder filled in from reference TRBV7-8 and TRBJ2-3): GAGVSQSPRYKVAKRGQDVALRCDPISGHVSLFWYQQALGQGPEFLTYFQNEAQLDKSGLPSDRFFAERPEGSVSTLKIQRTQQEDSAVYLCASSSYSGTSLADTQYFGPGTRLTVL.

The chain couples TRBV5-1 to TRBJ2-5; TRBD2 is a possible D gene (6 bases). V was shortened by 4 bases and J by 3 bases, with 10 bases between the two germline ends. The CDR3 loop spans 13 amino acids. Germline CDR1 SGHRS, CDR2 YFSETQ. CDR3 residues: CASSRRDEETQYF. The DNA for the CDR3 is TGCGCCAGCAGCCGGCGGGATGAAGAGACCCAGTACTTC.

J is TRBJ1-2 and V is TRBV5-5; TRBD1 matches 8 bases. Germline CDR1 SGHKS, CDR2 YYEKEE (reference sequence). The CDR3 runs 13 residues. J gave up 5 bases and V 5 bases, and 5 bases lay outside the gene matches. In nucleotides, the CDR3 is TGTGCCAGCAGTCCGGACAGGGTTTATGGCTACACCTTC. Translating it yields CASSPDRVYGYTF.

The chain's CDR3 is CASSLTGTREETQYF. The CDR3 nucleotides are TGCGCCAGCAGCTTGACAGGGACGAGGGAGGAGACCCAGTACTTC. This sequence joins TRBV5-1 and TRBJ2-5; tentative D call: TRBD1 (6 bases). CDR3 length equals 15 residues. V lost 1 base to trimming and J lost 5 bases, with 15 bases between them. Per germline, CDR1 SGHRS and CDR2 YFSETQ.

The chain joins TRBV11-3 to TRBJ2-1; D is unclear. CDR3 length equals 14 residues. Germline-derived CDR1 and CDR2 are SGHNT and YENEEA. Trimming removed 1 base from V and 6 bases from J, with 10 bases in between. CDR3 in DNA: TGTGCCAGCAGCTTAGTCGGATCGGGCAATGAGCAGTTCTTC. This translates into CASSLVGSGNEQFF.

This clone was seen more than once but under ten times. The V gene is TRBV6-6, the J gene TRBJ2-5; 7 bases match TRBD2. CDR3 length: 11 residues. Germline CDR1 MNHNY, CDR2 SVGAGI (reference sequence). The J segment lost 4 bases and the V segment lost 9 bases, leaving 2 bases of the junction unmatched. The CDR3 bases are TGTGCCAGTGGGGGGGGAGAGACCCAGTACTTC. Its translation: CASGGGETQYF.